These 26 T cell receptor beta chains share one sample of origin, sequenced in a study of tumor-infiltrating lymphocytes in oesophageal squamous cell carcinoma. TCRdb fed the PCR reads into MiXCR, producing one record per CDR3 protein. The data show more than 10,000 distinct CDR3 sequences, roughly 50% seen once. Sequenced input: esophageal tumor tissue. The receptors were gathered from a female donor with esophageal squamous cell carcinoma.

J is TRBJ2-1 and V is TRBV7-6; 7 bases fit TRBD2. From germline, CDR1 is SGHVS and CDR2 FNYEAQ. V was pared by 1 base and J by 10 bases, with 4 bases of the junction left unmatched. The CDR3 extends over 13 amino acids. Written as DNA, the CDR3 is TGTGCCAGCAGCTTAGGGACTAGTGGGGAGCAGTTCTTC. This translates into CASSLGTSGEQFF. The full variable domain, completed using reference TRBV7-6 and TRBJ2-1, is GAGVSQSPRYKVTKRGQDVALRCDPISGHVSLYWYRQALGQGPEFLTYFNYEAQQDKSGLPNDRFSAERPEGSISTLTIQRTEQRDSAMYRCASSLGTSGEQFFGPGTRLTVL.

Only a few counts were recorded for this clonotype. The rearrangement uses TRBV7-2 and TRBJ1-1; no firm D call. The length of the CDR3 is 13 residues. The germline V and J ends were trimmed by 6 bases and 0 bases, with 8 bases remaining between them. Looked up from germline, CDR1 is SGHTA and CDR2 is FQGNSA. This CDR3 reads CASSPQMNTEAFF. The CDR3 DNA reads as TGTGCCAGCAGTCCACAGATGAACACTGAAGCTTTCTTT.

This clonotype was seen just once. CDR3 coding DNA: TGTGCCAGCAGTTTAAGGCAGATAAATGAAAAACTGTTTTTT. Translation gives CASSLRQINEKLFF. The chain is built from TRBV12-3 or TRBV12-4 and TRBJ1-4; D gene uncertain. CDR3 length equals 14 residues. The germline V and J ends were trimmed by 2 bases and 5 bases, with 9 bases remaining between them.

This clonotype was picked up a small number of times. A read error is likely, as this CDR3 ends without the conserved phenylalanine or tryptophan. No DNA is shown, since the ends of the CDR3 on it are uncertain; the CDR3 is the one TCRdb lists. CDR3 region: CASSLVRARWANYGYTFGS. The rearrangement uses TRBV5-6 and TRBJ2-5; TRBD2, the table's D call, was not compared with the DNA. 19 amino acids form the CDR3, both terminal residues included. CDR1 SGHDT and CDR2 YYEEEE come from the germline V gene.

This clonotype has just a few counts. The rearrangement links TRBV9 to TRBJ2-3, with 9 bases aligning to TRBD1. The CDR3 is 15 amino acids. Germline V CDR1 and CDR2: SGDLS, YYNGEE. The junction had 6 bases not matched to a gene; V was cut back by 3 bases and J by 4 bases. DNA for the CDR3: TGTGCCAGCAGCGCCGGGACAGGGCTCGCAGATACGCAGTATTTT. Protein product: CASSAGTGLADTQYF.

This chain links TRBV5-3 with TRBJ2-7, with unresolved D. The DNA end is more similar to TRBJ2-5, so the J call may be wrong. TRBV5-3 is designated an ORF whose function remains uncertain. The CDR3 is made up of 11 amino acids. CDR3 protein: CASIKEETQYF. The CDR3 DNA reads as TGTGCCAGTATCAAAGAGGAGACCCAGTACTTC.

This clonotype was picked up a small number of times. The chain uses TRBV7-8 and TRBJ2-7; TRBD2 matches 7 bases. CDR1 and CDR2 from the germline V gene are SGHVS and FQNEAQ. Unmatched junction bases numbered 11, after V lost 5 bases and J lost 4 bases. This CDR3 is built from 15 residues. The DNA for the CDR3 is TGTGCCAGCAGCCCTTGGGGGACGGGAGGTTACGAGCAGTACTTC. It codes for CASSPWGTGGYEQYF.

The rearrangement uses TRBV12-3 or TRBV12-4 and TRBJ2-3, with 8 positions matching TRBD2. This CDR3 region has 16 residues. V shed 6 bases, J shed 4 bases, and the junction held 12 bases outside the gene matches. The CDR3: CASSKGGGGRADTQYF. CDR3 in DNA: TGTGCCAGCAGCAAAGGTGGCGGGGGGAGAGCAGATACGCAGTATTTT.

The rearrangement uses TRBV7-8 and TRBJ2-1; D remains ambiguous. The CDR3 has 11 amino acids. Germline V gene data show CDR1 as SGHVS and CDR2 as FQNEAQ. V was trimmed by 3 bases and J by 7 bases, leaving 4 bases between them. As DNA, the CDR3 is TGTGCCAGCAGCTTGTTAAATGAGCAGTTCTTC. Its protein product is CASSLLNEQFF. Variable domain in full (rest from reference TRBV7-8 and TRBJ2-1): GAGVSQSPRYKVAKRGQDVALRCDPISGHVSLFWYQQALGQGPEFLTYFQNEAQLDKSGLPSDRFFAERPEGSVSTLKIQRTQQEDSAVYLCASSLLNEQFFGPGTRLTVL.

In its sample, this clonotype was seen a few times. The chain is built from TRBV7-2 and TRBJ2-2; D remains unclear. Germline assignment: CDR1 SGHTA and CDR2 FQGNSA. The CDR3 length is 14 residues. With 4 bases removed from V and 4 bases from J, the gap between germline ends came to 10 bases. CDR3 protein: CASSSYSRTGELFF. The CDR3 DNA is TGTGCCAGCAGCTCATACAGCCGCACCGGGGAGCTGTTTTTT.

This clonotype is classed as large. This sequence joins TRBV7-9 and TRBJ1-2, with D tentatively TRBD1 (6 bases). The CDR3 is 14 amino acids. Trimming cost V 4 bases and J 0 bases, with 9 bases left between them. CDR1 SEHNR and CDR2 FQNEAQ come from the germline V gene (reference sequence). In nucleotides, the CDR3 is TGTGCCAGCAGCTCAGGACAGTCTAACTATGGCTACACCTTC. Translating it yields CASSSGQSNYGYTF.

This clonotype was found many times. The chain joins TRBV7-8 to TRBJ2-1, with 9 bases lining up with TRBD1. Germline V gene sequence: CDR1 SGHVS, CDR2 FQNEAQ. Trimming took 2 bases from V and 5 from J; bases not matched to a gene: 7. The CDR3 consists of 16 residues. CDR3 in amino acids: CASSLRGTGINNEQFF. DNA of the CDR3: TGTGCCAGCAGCTTAAGGGGGACAGGGATCAACAATGAGCAGTTCTTC.

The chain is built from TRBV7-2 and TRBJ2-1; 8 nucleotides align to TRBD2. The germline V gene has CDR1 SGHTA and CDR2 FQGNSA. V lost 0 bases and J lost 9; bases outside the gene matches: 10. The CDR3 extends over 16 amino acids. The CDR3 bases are TGTGCCAGCAGCTTAGCGGGTCCGGGACTAGGAGGTGAGCAGTTCTTC. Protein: CASSLAGPGLGGEQFF. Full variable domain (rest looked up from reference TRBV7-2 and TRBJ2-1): GAGVSQSPSNKVTEKGKDVELRCDPISGHTALYWYRQSLGQGLEFLIYFQGNSAPDKSGLPSDRFSAERTGGSVSTLTIQRTQQEDSAVYLCASSLAGPGLGGEQFFGPGTRLTVL.

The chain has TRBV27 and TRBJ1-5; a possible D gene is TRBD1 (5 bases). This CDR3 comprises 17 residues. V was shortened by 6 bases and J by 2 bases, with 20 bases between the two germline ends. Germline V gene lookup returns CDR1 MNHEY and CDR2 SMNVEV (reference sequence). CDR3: CASSSRAPGGGNQPQHF. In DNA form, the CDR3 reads TGTGCCAGCAGCAGCAGGGCACCCGGGGGGGGCAATCAGCCCCAGCATTTT.

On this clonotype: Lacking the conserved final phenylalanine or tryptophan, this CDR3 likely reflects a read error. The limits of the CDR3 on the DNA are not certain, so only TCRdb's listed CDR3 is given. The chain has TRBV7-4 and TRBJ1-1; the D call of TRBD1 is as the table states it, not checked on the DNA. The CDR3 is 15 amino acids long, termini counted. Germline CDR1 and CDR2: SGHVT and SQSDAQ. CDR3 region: CATRDSLQETQYFGQ.

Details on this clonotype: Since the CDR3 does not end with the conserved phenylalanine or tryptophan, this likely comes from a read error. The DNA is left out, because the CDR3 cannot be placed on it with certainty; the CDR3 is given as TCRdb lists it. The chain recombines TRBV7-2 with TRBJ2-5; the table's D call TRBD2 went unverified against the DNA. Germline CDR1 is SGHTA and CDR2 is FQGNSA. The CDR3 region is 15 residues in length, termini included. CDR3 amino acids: CASSLNFGSPLHFGN.

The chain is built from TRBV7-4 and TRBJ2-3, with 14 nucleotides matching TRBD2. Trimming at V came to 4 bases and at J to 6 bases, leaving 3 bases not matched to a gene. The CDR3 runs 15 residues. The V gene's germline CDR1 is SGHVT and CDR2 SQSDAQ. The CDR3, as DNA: TGTGCCAGCAGCTACCGGACTAGCGGGAGGGATACGCAGTATTTT. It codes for CASSYRTSGRDTQYF.

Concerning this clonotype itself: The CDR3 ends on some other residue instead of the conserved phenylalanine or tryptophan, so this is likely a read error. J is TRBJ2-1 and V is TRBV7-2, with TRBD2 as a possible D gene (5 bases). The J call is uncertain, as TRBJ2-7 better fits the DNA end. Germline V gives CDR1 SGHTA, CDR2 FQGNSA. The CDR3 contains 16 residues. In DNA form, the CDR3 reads TGTGCCAGCAGCTCCCCCCTAGGGCGGGTCCGGTACGAGCAGTACTTA. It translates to CASSSPLGRVRYEQYL.

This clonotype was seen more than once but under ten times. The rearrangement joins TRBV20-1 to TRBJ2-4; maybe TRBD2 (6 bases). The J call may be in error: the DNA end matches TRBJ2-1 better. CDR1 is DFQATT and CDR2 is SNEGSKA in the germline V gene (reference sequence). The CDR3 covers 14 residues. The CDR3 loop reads CSASVPGTANEQFF. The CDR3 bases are TGCAGTGCTAGTGTGCCCGGGACTGCGAATGAGCAGTTCTTC.

The CDR3 sequence: CASSSTGTGAETQYF. In nucleotides, the CDR3 is TGTGCCAGCAGCTCTACCGGGACAGGGGCCGAGACCCAGTACTTC. The V and J genes are TRBV7-3 and TRBJ2-5; 10 bases match TRBD1. CDR1 and CDR2 from the germline V gene are SGHTA and FQGTGA. CDR3 length: 15 residues. Trimming cost V 4 bases and J 5 bases; bases outside gene matches: 7.

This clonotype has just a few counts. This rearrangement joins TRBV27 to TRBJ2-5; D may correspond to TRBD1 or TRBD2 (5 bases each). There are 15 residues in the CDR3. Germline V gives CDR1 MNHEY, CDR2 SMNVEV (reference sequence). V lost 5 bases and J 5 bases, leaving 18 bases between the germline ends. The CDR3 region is CASSPNGGVPETQYF. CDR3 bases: TGTGCCAGCAGTCCCAATGGGGGAGTACCTGAGACCCAGTACTTC.

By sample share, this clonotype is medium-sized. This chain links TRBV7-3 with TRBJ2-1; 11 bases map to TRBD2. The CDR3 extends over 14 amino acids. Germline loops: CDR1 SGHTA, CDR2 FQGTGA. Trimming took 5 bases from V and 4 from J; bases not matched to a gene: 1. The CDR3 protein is CASSPSGRYNEQFF. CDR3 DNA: TGTGCCAGCAGCCCTAGCGGGAGGTACAATGAGCAGTTCTTC. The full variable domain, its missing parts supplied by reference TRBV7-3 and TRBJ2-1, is GAGVSQTPSNKVTEKGKYVELRCDPISGHTALYWYRQSLGQGPEFLIYFQGTGAADDSGLPNDRFFAVRPEGSVSTLKIQRTERGDSAVYLCASSPSGRYNEQFFGPGTRLTVL.

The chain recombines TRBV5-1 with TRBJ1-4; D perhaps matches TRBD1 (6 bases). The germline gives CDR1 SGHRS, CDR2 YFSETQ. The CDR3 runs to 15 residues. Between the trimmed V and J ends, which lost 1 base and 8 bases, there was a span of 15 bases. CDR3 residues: CASSLYGGEGEKLFF. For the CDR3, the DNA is TGCGCCAGCAGCTTGTACGGGGGCGAGGGGGAAAAACTGTTTTTT. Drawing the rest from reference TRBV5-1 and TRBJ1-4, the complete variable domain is KAGVTQTPRYLIKTRGQQVTLSCSPISGHRSVSWYQQTPGQGLQFLFEYFSETQRNKGNFPGRFSGRQFSNSRSEMNVSTLELGDSALYLCASSLYGGEGEKLFFGSGTQLSVL.

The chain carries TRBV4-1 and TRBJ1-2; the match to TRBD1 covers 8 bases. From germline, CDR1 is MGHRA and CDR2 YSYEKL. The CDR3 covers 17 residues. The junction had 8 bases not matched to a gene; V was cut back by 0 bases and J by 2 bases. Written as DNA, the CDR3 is TGCGCCAGCAGCCAAGATCGGGGGCGACAGGGGAACTATGGCTACACCTTC. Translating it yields CASSQDRGRQGNYGYTF.

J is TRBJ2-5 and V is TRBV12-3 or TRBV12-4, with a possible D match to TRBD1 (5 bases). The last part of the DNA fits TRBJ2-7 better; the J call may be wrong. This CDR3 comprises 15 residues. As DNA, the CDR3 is TGTGCCAGCAGTCTCAGCCTGGGGCGTTCCTACGAGCAGTACTTC. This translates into CASSLSLGRSYEQYF.

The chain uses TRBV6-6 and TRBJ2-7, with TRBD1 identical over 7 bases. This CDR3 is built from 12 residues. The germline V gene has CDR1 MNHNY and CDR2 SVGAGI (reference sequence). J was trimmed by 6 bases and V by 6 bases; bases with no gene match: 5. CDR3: CASRVTGLEQYF. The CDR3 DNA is TGTGCCAGCAGAGTGACAGGGCTCGAGCAGTACTTC.